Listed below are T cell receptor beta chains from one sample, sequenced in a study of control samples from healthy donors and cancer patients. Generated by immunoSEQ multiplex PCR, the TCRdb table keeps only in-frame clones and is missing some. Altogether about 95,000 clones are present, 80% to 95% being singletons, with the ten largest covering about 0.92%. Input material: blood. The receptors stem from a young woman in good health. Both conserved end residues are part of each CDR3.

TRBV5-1 CASSLVPEGNYGYTF
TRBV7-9 CASSEGRGFNEQFF
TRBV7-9 CASSLDPTGAGNQPQHF
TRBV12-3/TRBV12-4 CASRGNYEQYF
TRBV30 CALNRGYNEQFF
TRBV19 CASSIAGTGFSTEAFF
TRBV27 CASSRKPGRPTETQYF
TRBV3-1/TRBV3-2 CASRNAGHQSSTF
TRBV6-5 CASSQDRDTEAFF
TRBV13 CASSLGQGVLEQFF
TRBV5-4 CASSRSGRAHNGELFF
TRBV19 CASRVGASTDTQYF
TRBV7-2 CASSLGGGNEQFF
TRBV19 CASSIKGTGGPGYTF
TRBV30 CAFGRNYNEQFF
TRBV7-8 CASSLVPDHTYGYTF
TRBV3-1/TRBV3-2 CASSLGGTSYEQYF
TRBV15 CATSRETSGSFDEQYF
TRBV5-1 CASSFSQDTQYF
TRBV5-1 CASSLNQGYQETQYF